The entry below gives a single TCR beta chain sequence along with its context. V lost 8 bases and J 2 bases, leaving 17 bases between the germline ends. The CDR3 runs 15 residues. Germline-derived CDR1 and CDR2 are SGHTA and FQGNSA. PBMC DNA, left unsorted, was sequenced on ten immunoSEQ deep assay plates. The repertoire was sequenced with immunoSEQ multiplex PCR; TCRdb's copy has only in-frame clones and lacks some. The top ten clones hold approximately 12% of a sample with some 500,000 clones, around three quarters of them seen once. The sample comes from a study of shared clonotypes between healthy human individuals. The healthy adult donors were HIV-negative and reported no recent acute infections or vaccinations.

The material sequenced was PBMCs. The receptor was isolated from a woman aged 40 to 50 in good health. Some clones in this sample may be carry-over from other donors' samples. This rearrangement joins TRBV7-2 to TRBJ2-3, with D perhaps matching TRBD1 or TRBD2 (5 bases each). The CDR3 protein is CASGRGTPNTDTQYF. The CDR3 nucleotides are TGTGCCAGCGGACGTGGGACCCCCAACACAGATACGCAGTATTTT.